This T cell receptor beta chain is from a study of T cell changes during pregnancy in multiple sclerosis. In the case of this clone: At one end, the junction sequence differs from germline, possibly due to a read error.

Here immunoSEQ multiplex PCR was the method, and the copy in TCRdb shows in-frame clones only, minus some. The sample records 40,000 to 45,000 clones, 75% to 90% being singletons. The CDR3 runs 15 residues. Germline CDR1 reads MNHEY; CDR2 reads SVGAGI. The source material was CD4+ T cells from peripheral blood mononuclear cells, sampled in the first trimester of pregnancy. The receptor comes from a female donor with multiple sclerosis, enrolled in a pregnancy study. The chain combines TRBV6-5 with TRBJ1-4; 10 bases are shared with TRBD1. The CDR3 DNA reads TGTGCCAGCAGGTACTCCGGGACAGGGGAGGAAAAACTGTTTTTT. It yields the protein CASRYSGTGEEKLFF.